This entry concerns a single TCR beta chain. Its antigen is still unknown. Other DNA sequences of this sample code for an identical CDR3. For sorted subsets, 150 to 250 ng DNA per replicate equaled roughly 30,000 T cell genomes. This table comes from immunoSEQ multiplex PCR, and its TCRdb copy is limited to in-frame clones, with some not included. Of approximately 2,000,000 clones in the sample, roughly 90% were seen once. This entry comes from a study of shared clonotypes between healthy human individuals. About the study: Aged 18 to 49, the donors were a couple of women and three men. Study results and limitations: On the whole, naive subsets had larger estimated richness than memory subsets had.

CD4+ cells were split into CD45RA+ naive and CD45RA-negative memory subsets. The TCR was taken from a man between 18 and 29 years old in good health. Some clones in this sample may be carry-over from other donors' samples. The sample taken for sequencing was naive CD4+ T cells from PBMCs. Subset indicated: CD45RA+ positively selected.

Written as DNA, the CDR3 is TGTGCCAGCAGCTTAGCAGGGGGTTCCTACGAGCAGTACTTC. Residues: CASSLAGGSYEQYF. The V gene is TRBV7-8, the J gene TRBJ2-7, with D possibly TRBD1 on 6 matching bases. Trimming stripped 0 bases from V and 1 base from J, with 7 bases between. Germline V lookup: CDR1 SGHVS, CDR2 FQNEAQ. The CDR3 consists of 14 residues.